Below, 2 T cell receptor beta chains from the same sample are listed, as sequenced in a study of CD4 T cells in relation to SARS-CoV-2 and coronaviruses (dated by TCRdb to the early 2020s). The library was made by the immunoSEQ multiplex PCR assay. TCRdb holds this immuneACCESS table with in-frame rearrangements only. Some clones are missing; in checked studies, unresolved V genes explain under half, and the rest has no known cause. This sample gives some 30,000 clones in total; 76% of them show up just once. The biggest ten clones account for around 15% of the sample. CD4+ T cells from unexposed donors were collected before the COVID-19 pandemic (2011-2018). Following 10 days of culture, the EasySep CD4+ T cell isolation kit was used to isolate CD4+ T cells. No antigen is known for these receptors. Sequencing was performed on CD4+ T cells from PBMCs, cultured in vitro. All receptors come from a human donor in good health.

This chain joins TRBV12-3 or TRBV12-4 and TRBJ1-2, with D maybe TRBD1 (6 bases). Trimming left V 3 bases short and J 5 bases short, with 7 bases between. The CDR3 contains 12 residues. The CDR3 nucleotides read TGTGCCAGCAGTTTTGGACAGTATGGCTACACCTTC. The encoded protein is CASSFGQYGYTF.

The chain employs TRBV4-1 and TRBJ1-4, with a possible D match to TRBD1 (6 bases). This CDR3 contains 15 residues. Germline V gene data show CDR1 as MGHRA and CDR2 as YSYEKL. With 4 bases removed from V and 7 bases from J, the gap between germline ends came to 16 bases. The CDR3 reads CASSLGGGRGEKLFF. Here the CDR3 DNA reads TGCGCCAGCAGCCTGGGGGGCGGGAGGGGTGAAAAACTGTTTTTT.